This TCR beta chain stems from a study of PD-1 blockade in classical Hodgkin lymphoma. Whole-study findings and limits: Complete responders' diversity at baseline resembled that of newly diagnosed patients.

V lost 11 bases, J lost 0 bases, and 7 bases stayed unmatched. The CDR3 runs to 14 residues. Germline V gives CDR1 LNHDA, CDR2 SQIVND (reference sequence). Produced via immunoSEQ multiplex PCR; TCRdb's table is partial and in-frame only. The data show over 60,000 clones, approximately 92% seen once. This sample's time point: cycle 4 day 1 (C4D1), after less than 7 weeks of nivolumab. Every patient had relapsed following autologous stem cell transplantation, and cohorts differed in brentuximab vedotin exposure. Turning to this clone: As yet, its antigen is unknown.

The gene calls are TRBV19 and TRBJ2-7; TRBD1 agrees at 10 bases. This specimen consisted of peripheral blood mononuclear cells (PBMCs), obtained before the fourth cycle of nivolumab. This sequence was found in a human donor with classical Hodgkin lymphoma. In DNA, the CDR3 is TGTGCCTCCCTCCGGGACAGGGGCTCCTACGAGCAGTACTTC. Its translation: CASLRDRGSYEQYF.